These 2 T cell receptor beta chains originate from one sample sequenced in a study of shared clonotypes between healthy human individuals. As defined, naive CD8 cells were CD45RO-negative and positively selected for CCR7, with terminally differentiated effector memory CD45RA+ cells excluded. The table came from immunoSEQ multiplex PCR; TCRdb's copy has only in-frame clones and leaves some out. Here the sample spans 2 million to 2.5 million clones, under 95% being singletons. Sequencing was performed on naive CD8+ T cells from PBMCs. The receptors were sampled from a man aged 18 to 29 in good health. Some clones in this sample may be carry-over from other donors' samples.

The chain has TRBV7-2 and TRBJ1-2, with D hard to call. The V end was cut by 4 bases, the J end by 4 bases, with 16 bases between. The CDR3 length is 15 residues. Germline-derived CDR1 and CDR2 are SGHTA and FQGNSA. Here the CDR3 DNA reads TGTGCCAGCAGCTCTGAGGCACGTCTTCCCTATGGCTACACCTTC. It encodes CASSSEARLPYGYTF.

The J gene is TRBJ2-7, the V gene TRBV18; either TRBD1 or TRBD2 may fit D (5 bases each). Germline-derived CDR1 and CDR2 are KGHSH and LQKENI. V shed 3 bases and J shed 2 bases, with 14 bases lying between them. The length of the CDR3 is 15 residues. CDR3 coding DNA: TGTGCCAGCTCACCTGCAGGGACCTCAACCTACGAGCAGTACTTC. Translated, it gives CASSPAGTSTYEQYF.